This entry features one T cell receptor beta chain sequence. This entry belongs to a study of T cell repertoires in ileal Crohn's disease. Indicated time point: neoterminal ileum biopsy at postoperative endoscopy, about 6 months after surgery. The germline gives CDR1 MDHEN, CDR2 SYDVKM. The CDR3 has 16 amino acids. V was pared by 2 bases and J by 5 bases, with 12 bases of the junction left unmatched. Assay used: immunoSEQ multiplex PCR; TCRdb lists only in-frame clones, some missing. The data contain more than 10,000 clones, approximately 78% of them singletons. Material: ileal tissue. The chain is built from TRBV28 and TRBJ2-7; 7 nucleotides agree with TRBD1. The origin of this receptor is an adult with Crohn's disease. This CDR3 is CASSLPRTGYGDEQYF. For the CDR3, the DNA is TGTGCCAGCAGTTTACCGAGGACAGGCTACGGGGACGAGCAGTACTTC.